Reported below is one T cell receptor beta chain. The repertoire was sequenced with immunoSEQ multiplex PCR; TCRdb's copy has only in-frame clones and lacks some. The profile shows 1,500,000 or so clones, roughly 96% of them singletons. The data were obtained in a study of shared clonotypes between healthy human individuals. This CDR3 comprises 15 residues. CDR1 is LNHDA, CDR2 SQIVND, per germline (reference sequence). J lost 6 bases, V lost 6 bases, and 13 bases had no gene match. This chain joins TRBV19 and TRBJ2-7; 8 positions agree with TRBD2. This sequence was found in a man aged 25 to 40 in good health. The material sequenced was naive CD4+ T cells sorted from blood. Stated subset: CD45RA+ positively selected. CDR3: CASRGATSGNREQYF. CDR3 nucleotide sequence: TGTGCCAGTAGAGGAGCCACTAGCGGCAACCGCGAGCAGTACTTC.